The 25 T cell receptor beta chains reported below all come from one sample, sequenced in a study of T-cell reconstitution after alpha-beta-depleted transplantation in children. Unique molecular identifiers were used to barcode this TCRbeta library. MiXCR, run by TCRdb on the PCR reads, gives a single entry per CDR3 protein. The table records under 850,000 distinct CDR3 sequences, approximately 14% of them present only once. Sample: PBMCs, taken before TCRalphabeta/CD19-depleted stem cell transplant. The receptors were gathered from a girl aged 2-10 years with congenital amegakaryocytic thrombocytopenia, due to receive a stem cell transplant.

The rearrangement links TRBV25-1 to TRBJ2-1; possible D gene TRBD2, 5 bases. V dropped 3 bases and J dropped 8 bases, with 8 bases sitting between them. CDR1 and CDR2 from the germline V gene are MGHDK and SYGVNS. The CDR3 is 12 amino acids. The DNA for the CDR3 is TGTGCCAGCAGTGATCGAGGGTATGAGCAGTTCTTC. Residues: CASSDRGYEQFF.

This clonotype was counted a few times. The chain carries TRBV28 and TRBJ2-5; 8 nucleotides line up with TRBD1. Germline CDR1 is MDHEN and CDR2 is SYDVKM. V lost 6 bases, J lost 2 bases, and 11 bases stayed unmatched. This CDR3 has 16 residues. In DNA, the CDR3 is TGTGCCAGCAGAACCACAGGGGGATTCGGTCAAGAGACCCAGTACTTC. Amino acids: CASRTTGGFGQETQYF.

This clonotype has only a few counts. This chain uses TRBV7-8 with TRBJ2-7; 9 bases fit TRBD2. V was pared by 2 bases and J by 2 bases, with 4 bases of the junction left unmatched. CDR3 length: 15 residues. CDR1 is SGHVS and CDR2 is FQNEAQ in the germline V gene. Here the CDR3 DNA reads TGTGCCAGCAGCTTATGGGGCGGGAGGGCCTACGAGCAGTACTTC. Protein product: CASSLWGGRAYEQYF.

This clonotype was seen more than once but under ten times. The V gene is TRBV20-1, the J gene TRBJ2-7; D is possibly TRBD1 (8 bases). The germline gives CDR1 DFQATT, CDR2 SNEGSKA (reference sequence). The CDR3 has 14 amino acids. V was trimmed by 1 base and J by 7 bases, leaving 17 bases between them. CDR3 in amino acids: CSARVTGGVREQYF. CDR3 nucleotides: TGCAGTGCTAGAGTTACAGGGGGGGTGAGAGAGCAGTACTTC.

This clonotype was counted ten times or more. The chain employs TRBV20-1 and TRBJ2-7; 10 positions match TRBD1. The V and J ends lost 5 bases and 6 bases, in that order; junction bases with no gene match: 7. The CDR3 loop spans 13 amino acids. The germline gives CDR1 DFQATT, CDR2 SNEGSKA (reference sequence). The CDR3 spells CSARMTGGGEQYF. CDR3 sequence (DNA): TGCAGTGCTCGAATGACAGGGGGCGGCGAGCAGTACTTC.

About this clonotype itself: The junction does not match germline at one end; this may be a read error. This chain uses TRBV6-2 or TRBV6-3 with TRBJ2-2; a weak D match, TRBD2 (5 bases). Germline V gene lookup returns CDR1 MNHEY and CDR2 SVGEGT. The CDR3 sequence is 14 residues long. CDR3: CASSLFEDSGQLFF. For the CDR3, the DNA is TGTGCCAGCAGTCTCTTTGAGGACTCCGGGCAGCTGTTTTTT.

This clonotype came up many times. J is TRBJ1-1 and V is TRBV20-1; D possibly corresponds to TRBD1 (6 bases). The V gene's germline CDR1 is DFQATT and CDR2 SNEGSKA (reference sequence). The CDR3 spans 14 residues. Trimming shortened V by 6 bases and J by 3 bases, and 17 bases separated the two germline ends. CDR3 region: CSATYRGADTEAFF. The DNA of the CDR3 is TGCAGTGCCACGTACCGGGGGGCGGACACTGAAGCTTTCTTT.

J is TRBJ2-7 and V is TRBV28, with D hard to call. V lost 7 bases and J lost 3, with 10 bases in between. The V gene's germline CDR1 is MDHEN and CDR2 SYDVKM. There are 12 residues in the CDR3. The CDR3 protein is CASNGPHYEQYF. DNA for the CDR3: TGTGCCAGCAACGGCCCTCACTACGAGCAGTACTTC.

The sample holds many counts of this clonotype. The CDR3 coding sequence is TGCAGCGTTGACGTAGGCTATGGCTACACCTTC. This sequence encodes CSVDVGYGYTF. This chain uses TRBV29-1 with TRBJ1-2; D not resolved. The CDR3 loop spans 11 amino acids. Germline CDR1 is SQVTM and CDR2 is ANQGSEA. V lost 3 bases, J lost 4 bases, and 6 bases lay in between.

The chain employs TRBV12-3 or TRBV12-4 and TRBJ2-1; perhaps TRBD2 as D (5 bases). CDR3 length: 16 residues. V was clipped by 3 bases and J by 0 bases, with 12 bases between them. In DNA, the CDR3 is TGTGCCAGCAGTTTTCGGGGTGGGATCTCCTACAATGAGCAGTTCTTC. Translated: CASSFRGGISYNEQFF.

The gene calls are TRBV13 and TRBJ2-4, with TRBD1 as a possible D gene (5 bases). This CDR3 contains 14 residues. CDR1 PRHDT and CDR2 FYEKMQ come from the germline V gene (reference sequence). V was shortened by 3 bases and J by 0 bases, with 6 bases between the two germline ends. CDR3 region: CASSFREAKNIQYF. In DNA form, the CDR3 reads TGTGCCAGCAGCTTCAGGGAAGCCAAAAACATTCAGTACTTC.

This clonotype was seen a handful of times. The V call is TRBV4-2, the J call TRBJ2-1; 12 bases fit TRBD2. Germline V CDR1 and CDR2: LGHNA, YNFKEQ. J lost 1 base, V lost 1 base, and 8 bases had no gene match. The CDR3 consists of 19 residues. The DNA of the CDR3 is TGTGCCAGCAGCCAAGCGCCTAGCGGGAGGGCGGGGTCCTACAATGAGCAGTTCTTC. The encoded protein is CASSQAPSGRAGSYNEQFF.

The CDR3 DNA reads as TGTGCCAGCTCCCGAGCAGGGGGTCGCCAAGATACGCAGTATTTT. This encodes CASSRAGGRQDTQYF. The chain uses TRBV18 and TRBJ2-3; 7 bases are a match to TRBD1. In germline, CDR1 is KGHSH, CDR2 LQKENI. J was trimmed by 5 bases and V by 6 bases; bases with no gene match: 11. The length of the CDR3 is 15 residues.

This chain links TRBV3-1 with TRBJ2-7; no reliable D call. The CDR3 extends over 11 amino acids. The germline V gene encodes CDR1 LGHDT and CDR2 YNNKEL (reference sequence). Trimming took 2 bases from V and 5 from J, leaving 4 bases between them. CDR3: CASSQLHEQYF. In DNA form, the CDR3 reads TGTGCCAGCAGCCAACTCCACGAGCAGTACTTC.

This clonotype has just a few counts. This chain uses TRBV30 with TRBJ1-1, with 9 bases that match TRBD1. Germline V gives CDR1 GTSNPN, CDR2 SVGIG (reference sequence). V shed 0 bases, J shed 5 bases, and the junction held 4 bases outside the gene matches. There are 14 residues in the CDR3. CDR3 loop: CAWSVGTGWTEAFF. CDR3 DNA sequence: TGTGCCTGGAGTGTGGGGACAGGGTGGACTGAAGCTTTCTTT.

This clonotype has only a few counts. The chain combines TRBV28 with TRBJ2-5; 10 bases line up with TRBD2. Germline V gives CDR1 MDHEN, CDR2 SYDVKM. The V and J ends lost 4 bases and 3 bases, in that order; junction bases with no gene match: 8. CDR3 size: 16 residues. CDR3 nucleotide sequence: TGTGCCAGCAGTTCTCCTAGCGGGAGCTTCGAAGAGACCCAGTACTTC. It encodes CASSSPSGSFEETQYF.

This clonotype was detected many times. This rearrangement joins TRBV29-1 to TRBJ2-1; D is unclear. CDR1 is SQVTM and CDR2 is ANQGSEA in the germline V gene. V was cut by 5 bases and J by 4 bases, with 9 bases left in between. The CDR3 sequence is 12 residues long. CDR3 sequence: CSVTSQYNEQFF. In DNA, the CDR3 is TGCAGCGTTACCTCACAGTACAATGAGCAGTTCTTC.

The sample holds many counts of this clonotype. V gene TRBV5-1 combines with J gene TRBJ1-3; D may be TRBD1 (6 bases). Trimming took off 4 bases at V and 0 bases at J, with 14 bases between the two ends. The length of the CDR3 is 16 residues. Germline lookup yields CDR1 SGHRS and CDR2 YFSETQ. The CDR3 DNA follows: TGCGCCAGCAGCCCGACAGGCCATCTCTCTGGAAACACCATATATTTT. Translation: CASSPTGHLSGNTIYF.

Comments on this clonotype: A much bigger clone sits one base away, suggesting this may be a read error. V usage is TRBV20-1 and J usage is TRBJ1-2; 8 bases align to TRBD1. The CDR3 contains 12 residues. The germline CDR1 and CDR2 sequences are DFQATT and SNEGSKA (reference sequence). The chain's CDR3 is CSARTGDYGDTF. The CDR3 nucleotides are TGCAGTGCTAGGACAGGGGACTATGGCGACACCTTC.

This clonotype was detected only a few times. The chain combines TRBV5-1 with TRBJ2-2, with a weak D call TRBD1 (6 bases). CDR1 is SGHRS and CDR2 is YFSETQ in the germline V gene. Trimming removed 1 base from V and 0 bases from J, with 10 bases in between. The CDR3 covers 16 residues. The chain's CDR3 is CASSLPGTTNTGELFF. CDR3 bases: TGCGCCAGCAGCTTGCCCGGGACAACGAACACCGGGGAGCTGTTTTTT.

The rearrangement links TRBV20-1 to TRBJ1-1; D is unclear. The CDR3 covers 13 residues. Germline values: CDR1 DFQATT, CDR2 SNEGSKA (reference sequence). V shed 1 base and J shed 7 bases, with 13 bases lying between them. Here the CDR3 reads CSARGTALSEAFF. The CDR3 DNA sequence: TGCAGTGCTAGAGGGACGGCTTTAAGTGAAGCTTTCTTT.

The chain uses TRBV5-6 and TRBJ2-1, with D hard to call. The CDR3 runs 16 residues. V lost 4 bases, J lost 11 bases, and 25 bases lay in between. Germline V gives CDR1 SGHDT, CDR2 YYEEEE. This CDR3 reads CASSKRTTALSYQQFF. CDR3 nucleotide sequence: TGTGCCAGCAGCAAGCGAACCACAGCTCTTTCTTATCAGCAGTTCTTC.

This clonotype appeared many times. This chain connects TRBV20-1 to TRBJ2-1; 13 nucleotides agree with TRBD2. CDR1 is DFQATT and CDR2 is SNEGSKA in the germline V gene (reference sequence). The CDR3 runs 15 residues. Losses at the gene ends were 4 bases for V and 5 bases for J; bases not matched to a gene: 5. CDR3 sequence reads: CSATRTSGRDNEQFF. CDR3 coding DNA: TGCAGTGCTACCCGGACTAGCGGGAGAGACAATGAGCAGTTCTTC.

The genes are TRBV7-8 and TRBJ1-1; maybe TRBD1 (5 bases). The CDR3 loop spans 14 amino acids. V was cut by 4 bases and J by 1 base, with 10 bases left in between. Per germline, CDR1 SGHVS and CDR2 FQNEAQ. In nucleotides, the CDR3 is TGTGCCAGCAGCTACACAGGACGGAACACTGAAGCTTTCTTT. As protein: CASSYTGRNTEAFF.

There are many counts of this clonotype. The rearrangement uses TRBV29-1 and TRBJ2-1; no reliable D call. V gave up 6 bases and J gave up 4 bases, with 7 bases separating them. Germline V gives CDR1 SQVTM, CDR2 ANQGSEA. This CDR3 comprises 11 residues. The CDR3 DNA follows: TGCAGCGTCCGTCCGTACAATGAGCAGTTCTTC. It specifies CSVRPYNEQFF.